This T cell receptor beta chain was documented in a study of blood T cells in healthy people across ages. A minimum of 7 million PBMCs was isolated per sample. Findings and caveats of the study: Roughly linearly, TCR beta diversity per million T cells fell as age increased. Strong correlation existed between TCR beta diversity and naive T cell percentage.

This clonotype has more than one count but fewer than ten. Antigen unknown. Through a sample-barcoded 5' primer and a J-beta primer mix, a second PCR was run for about 6 to 11 cycles. Every cDNA was tagged by a template-switch adaptor with 12 random nucleotides. A single record per CDR3 protein comes from TCRdb applying MiXCR to the 5' RACE reads. This table holds about 1.1 million distinct CDR3 sequences, 35% to 40% found once. Germline lookup yields CDR1 SGHRS and CDR2 YFSETQ. Trimming left V 1 base short and J 0 bases short, with 5 bases between. CDR3 length: 15 residues. Sequenced material: blood. V gene TRBV5-1 combines with J gene TRBJ2-6, with D unclear. This clonotype was obtained from a man younger than 35 in good health. CDR3 nucleotides: TGCGCCAGCAGCTTGCCTGCCTCTGGGGCCAACGTCCTGACTTTC. Translation: CASSLPASGANVLTF.